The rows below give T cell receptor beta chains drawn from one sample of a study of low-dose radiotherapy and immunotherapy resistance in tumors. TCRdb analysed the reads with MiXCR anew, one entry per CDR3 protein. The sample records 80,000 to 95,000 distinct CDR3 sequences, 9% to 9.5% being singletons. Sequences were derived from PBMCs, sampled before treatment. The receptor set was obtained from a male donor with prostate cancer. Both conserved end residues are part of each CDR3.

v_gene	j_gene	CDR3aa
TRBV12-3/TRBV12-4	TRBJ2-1	CASSFTLAGPFDEQFF
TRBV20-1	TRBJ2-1	CSASVTSGRADEQFF
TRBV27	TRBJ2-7	CASSLDRTHQYF
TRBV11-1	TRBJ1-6	CASSLFGGASQRSSPLHF
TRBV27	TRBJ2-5	CASSSRTPGSETQYF
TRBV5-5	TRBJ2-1	CASSWVGQGAANEQFF
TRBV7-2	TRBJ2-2	CASSLGGRDGTGELFF
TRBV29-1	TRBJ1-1	CSAQNTGRVAFF
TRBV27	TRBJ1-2	CASSRTGGSYGYTF
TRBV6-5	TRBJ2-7	CASSSGEAYEQYF
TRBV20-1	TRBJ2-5	CSAIPVGSQETQYF
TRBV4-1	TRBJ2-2	CASSQGERTGDLFF
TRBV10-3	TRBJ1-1	CAISAQPQGNTEAFF
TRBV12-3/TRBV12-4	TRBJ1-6	CASSLAPGSNSPLHF
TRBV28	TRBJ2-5	CASTTQLGGAETQYF
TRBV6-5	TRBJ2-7	CASSYSALAGVSEQYF
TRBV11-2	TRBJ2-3	CASSTGLAGRTDTQYF
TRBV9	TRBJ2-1	CASSVGLAGVYNEQFF
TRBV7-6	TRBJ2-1	CASSFGQGHRNEQFF
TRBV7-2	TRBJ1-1	CASSQRQGSTEAFF
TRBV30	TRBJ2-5	CAWSVSPFQETQYF
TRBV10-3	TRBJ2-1	CATDLGGRNEQFF
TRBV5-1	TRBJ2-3	CASSLGESTDTQYF
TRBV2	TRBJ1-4	CASSPRGERNEKLFF
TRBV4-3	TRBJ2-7	CASSRTGDSYEQYF
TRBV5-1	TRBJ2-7	CATSRDRNYEQYF
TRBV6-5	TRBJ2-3	CASSYSGQGMDTDTQYF
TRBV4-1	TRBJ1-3	CASSLIQEDPRDTIYF
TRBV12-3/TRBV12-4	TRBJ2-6	CASRTGQGVLGANVLTF
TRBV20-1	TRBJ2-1	CSARGPSGTYEQFF
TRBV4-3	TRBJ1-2	CASSQGTGGFGYTF
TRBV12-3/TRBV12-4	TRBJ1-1	CASSFRRGVNTEAFF
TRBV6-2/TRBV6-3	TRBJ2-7	CASSRGSGFYEQYF
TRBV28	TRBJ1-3	CASSLRGAGNTIYF
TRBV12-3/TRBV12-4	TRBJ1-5	CASSFSGGNQPQHF
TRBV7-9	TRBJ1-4	CASNNGPTNEKLFF
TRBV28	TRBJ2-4	CASSFFASGSGAKNIQYF
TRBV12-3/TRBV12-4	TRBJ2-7	CASSFDRLQYF
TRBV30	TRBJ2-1	CAWTLRRLVDEQFF
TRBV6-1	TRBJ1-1	CASRVTQSNTEAFF
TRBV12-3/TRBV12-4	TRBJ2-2	CASSGRDPLLGELFF
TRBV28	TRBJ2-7	CASSFEGRENYEQYF
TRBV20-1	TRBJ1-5	CSAPQGNQPQHF